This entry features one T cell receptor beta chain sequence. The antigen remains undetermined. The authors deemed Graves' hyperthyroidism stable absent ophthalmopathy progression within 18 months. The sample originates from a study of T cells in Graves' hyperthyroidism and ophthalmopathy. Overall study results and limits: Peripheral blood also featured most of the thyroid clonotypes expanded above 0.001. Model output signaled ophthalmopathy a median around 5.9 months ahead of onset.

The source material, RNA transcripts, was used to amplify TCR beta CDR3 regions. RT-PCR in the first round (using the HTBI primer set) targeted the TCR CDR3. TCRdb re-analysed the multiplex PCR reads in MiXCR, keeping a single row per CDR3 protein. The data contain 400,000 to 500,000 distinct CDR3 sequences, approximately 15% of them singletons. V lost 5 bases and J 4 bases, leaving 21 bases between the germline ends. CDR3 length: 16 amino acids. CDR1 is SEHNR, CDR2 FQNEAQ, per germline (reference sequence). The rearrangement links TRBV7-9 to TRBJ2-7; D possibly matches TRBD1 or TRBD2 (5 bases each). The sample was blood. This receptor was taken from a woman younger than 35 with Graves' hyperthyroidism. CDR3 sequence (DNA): TGTGCCAGCAGCCCCCAAGCAGGACGGGGACGATACGAGCAGTACTTC. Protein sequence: CASSPQAGRGRYEQYF.